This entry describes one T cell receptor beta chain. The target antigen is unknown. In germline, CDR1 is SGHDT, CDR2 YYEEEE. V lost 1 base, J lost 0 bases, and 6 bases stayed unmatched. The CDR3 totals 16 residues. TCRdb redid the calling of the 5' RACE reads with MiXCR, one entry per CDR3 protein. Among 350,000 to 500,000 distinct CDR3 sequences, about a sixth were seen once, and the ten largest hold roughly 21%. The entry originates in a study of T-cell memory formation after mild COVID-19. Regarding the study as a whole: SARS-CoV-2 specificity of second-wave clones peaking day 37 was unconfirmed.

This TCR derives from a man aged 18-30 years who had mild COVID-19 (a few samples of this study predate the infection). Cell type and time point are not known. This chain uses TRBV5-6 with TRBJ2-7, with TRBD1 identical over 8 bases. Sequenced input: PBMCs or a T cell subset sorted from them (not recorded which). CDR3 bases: TGTGCCAGCAGCTTGAACAGGGGGTCAAGCTCCTACGAGCAGTACTTC. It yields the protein CASSLNRGSSSYEQYF.